This TCR beta chain was retrieved from a study of blood T cell repertoires in COVID-19. For the study at large: PBMCs, B-cell-depleted T cells, or T cells provided the cDNA or gDNA that made up the material.

Germline CDR1 and CDR2: SNHLY and FYNNEI. This CDR3 is 16 amino acids long. Trimming removed 6 bases from V and 2 bases from J; junction bases left unmatched: 13. In its sample, this clone was seen a few times. How the authors handled the data: The assay estimated nucleated cells by amplifying reference gene primers. Measured with immunoSEQ multiplex PCR; TCRdb has only the in-frame clones, and not every one. V, J and clone size derive from that table, while D and trimming were established from the DNA sequence. Found here are approximately 70,000 clones, 80% to 90% of them singletons; the top ten hold roughly a tenth.

The chain joins TRBV2 to TRBJ2-7, with 7 bases fitting TRBD1. The sample taken for sequencing was peripheral blood. This receptor was obtained from a man in his 70s with active or convalescent COVID-19. CDR3: CASRQGAAGGAYEQYF. DNA for the CDR3: TGTGCCAGCAGGCAGGGAGCGGCAGGGGGTGCCTACGAGCAGTACTTC. Using reference TRBV2 and TRBJ2-7 for the parts outside the CDR3, the full variable domain is EPEVTQTPSHQVTQMGQEVILRCVPISNHLYFYWYRQILGQKVEFLVSFYNNEISEKSEIFDDQFSVERPDGSNFTLKIRSTKLEDSAMYFCASRQGAAGGAYEQYFGPGTRLTVT.